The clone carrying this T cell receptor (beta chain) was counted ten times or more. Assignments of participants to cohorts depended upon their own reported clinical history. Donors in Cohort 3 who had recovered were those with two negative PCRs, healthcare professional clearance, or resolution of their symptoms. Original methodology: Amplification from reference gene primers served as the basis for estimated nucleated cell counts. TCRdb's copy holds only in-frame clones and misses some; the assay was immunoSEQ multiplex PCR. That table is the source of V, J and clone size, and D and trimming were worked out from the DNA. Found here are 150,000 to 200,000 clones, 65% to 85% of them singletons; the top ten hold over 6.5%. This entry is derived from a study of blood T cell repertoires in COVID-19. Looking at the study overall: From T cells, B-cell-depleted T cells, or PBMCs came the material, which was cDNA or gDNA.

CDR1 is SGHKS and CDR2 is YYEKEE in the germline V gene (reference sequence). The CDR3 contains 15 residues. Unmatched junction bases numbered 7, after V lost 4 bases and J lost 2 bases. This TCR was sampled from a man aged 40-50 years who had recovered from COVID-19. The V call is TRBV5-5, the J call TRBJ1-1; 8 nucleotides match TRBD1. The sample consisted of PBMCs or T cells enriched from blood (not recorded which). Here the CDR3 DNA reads TGTGCCAGCAGCGGGTACAGGGGGACCAACACTGAAGCTTTCTTT. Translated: CASSGYRGTNTEAFF.